The 15 T cell receptor beta chains below were found in one sample sequenced in a study of T cell changes during pregnancy in multiple sclerosis. Generated by immunoSEQ multiplex PCR, the TCRdb table keeps only in-frame clones and is missing some. Of roughly 39,000 clones detected, around 92% appear once; the ten largest clones hold 9.5% to 13%. The specimen comprised CD8+ T cells from peripheral blood mononuclear cells, sampled after pregnancy. These receptors originate from a female donor with multiple sclerosis, enrolled in a pregnancy study.

The J gene is TRBJ2-5, the V gene TRBV5-1; a possible D gene is TRBD2 (7 bases). The CDR3 totals 14 residues. Trimming shortened V by 2 bases and J by 4 bases, and 12 bases separated the two germline ends. The germline V gene has CDR1 SGHRS and CDR2 YFSETQ. CDR3 amino acids: CASSFRGAGETQYF. Here the CDR3 DNA reads TGCGCCAGCAGCTTCCGGGGGGCCGGAGAGACCCAGTACTTC. Together with reference TRBV5-1 and TRBJ2-5, the CDR3 gives the full variable domain: KAGVTQTPRYLIKTRGQQVTLSCSPISGHRSVSWYQQTPGQGLQFLFEYFSETQRNKGNFPGRFSGRQFSNSRSEMNVSTLELGDSALYLCASSFRGAGETQYFGPGTRLLVL.

This chain uses TRBV27 with TRBJ2-5, with 7 bases that match TRBD1. V was clipped by 5 bases and J by 5 bases; unmatched bases: 5. This CDR3 has 13 amino acids. Germline V gives CDR1 MNHEY, CDR2 SMNVEV (reference sequence). The CDR3 region has the DNA TGTGCCAGCAGTCAAGGGGGCGGCGAGACCCAGTACTTC. Protein: CASSQGGGETQYF.

The genes are TRBV7-3 and TRBJ2-1; 11 bases fit TRBD2. This CDR3 is 17 amino acids long. V dropped 4 bases and J dropped 5; count of bases not matched to a gene: 10. Per germline, CDR1 SGHTA and CDR2 FQGTGA. CDR3 sequence: CASSWGLAGGRDNEQFF. The CDR3 DNA follows: TGTGCCAGCAGCTGGGGGCTAGCGGGAGGTAGGGACAATGAGCAGTTCTTC.

The rearrangement joins TRBV9 to TRBJ1-2; 12 bases agree with TRBD1. The CDR3 extends over 16 amino acids. Germline CDR1 SGDLS, CDR2 YYNGEE. Trimming cost V 3 bases and J 2 bases; bases outside gene matches: 5. DNA of the CDR3: TGTGCCAGCAGCGGAGCGGGGACAGGGGGCAACTATGGCTACACCTTC. It is translated as CASSGAGTGGNYGYTF.

The chain joins TRBV9 to TRBJ1-6; D is ambiguous. Germline CDR1 SGDLS, CDR2 YYNGEE. V shed 0 bases and J shed 9 bases, with 4 bases lying between them. The CDR3 loop spans 12 amino acids. CDR3 amino acids: CASSVGGSPLHF. The CDR3 DNA sequence: TGTGCCAGCAGCGTAGGAGGTTCACCCCTCCACTTT.

This sequence joins TRBV10-2 and TRBJ2-7, with TRBD1 as a possible D gene (5 bases). From germline, CDR1 is WSHSY and CDR2 SAAADI. V was clipped by 2 bases and J by 5 bases, with 13 bases between them. The CDR3 has 14 amino acids. As DNA, the CDR3 is TGCGCCAGCAGTGAGAGGGGATCAAGCCACGAGCAGTACTTC. This codes for CASSERGSSHEQYF.

By proportion, this clone is medium-sized (0.01 to 0.1%). This chain uses TRBV25-1 with TRBJ1-1; D is perhaps TRBD1 (6 bases). CDR1 and CDR2 from the germline V gene are MGHDK and SYGVNS. Deletions cut 6 bases from V and 4 bases from J, with 12 bases between. The CDR3 length is 13 residues. CDR3 in DNA: TGTGCCAGCAGCAGGGGAGGGGGCACTGAAGCTTTCTTT. Protein sequence: CASSRGGGTEAFF.

The chain joins TRBV18 to TRBJ1-1, with D unresolved. The CDR3 length is 16 residues. Trimming shortened V by 2 bases and J by 1 base, and 14 bases separated the two germline ends. From germline, CDR1 is KGHSH and CDR2 LQKENI. In nucleotides, the CDR3 is TGTGCCAGCTCACCATACGTCTGGCATCGGAACACTGAAGCTTTCTTT. Residues: CASSPYVWHRNTEAFF.

The chain employs TRBV9 and TRBJ1-3, with a tentative D call TRBD1 (5 bases). V lost 2 bases to trimming and J lost 4 bases, with 10 bases between them. Germline loops: CDR1 SGDLS, CDR2 YYNGEE. The CDR3 extends over 14 amino acids. DNA of the CDR3: TGTGCCAGCAGCGTGGGCGGACAAGGAAACACCATATATTTT. Translating it yields CASSVGGQGNTIYF.

The chain has TRBV7-9 and TRBJ2-7, with D unresolved. The CDR3 runs to 11 residues. Germline CDR1 and CDR2: SEHNR and FQNEAQ (reference sequence). The V and J ends lost 5 bases and 1 base respectively, with 3 bases between them. CDR3 coding DNA: TGTGCCAGCAGCGTATCCTACGAGCAGTACTTC. Translation: CASSVSYEQYF. Complete variable domain (other parts from reference TRBV7-9 and TRBJ2-7): DTGVSQNPRHKITKRGQNVTFRCDPISEHNRLYWYRQTLGQGPEFLTYFQNEAQLEKSRLLSDRFSAERPKGSFSTLEIQRTEQGDSAMYLCASSVSYEQYFGPGTRLTVT.

J is TRBJ2-5 and V is TRBV9; 11 nucleotides match TRBD2. The CDR3 is 14 residues long. Germline V gives CDR1 SGDLS, CDR2 YYNGEE. V lost 4 bases to trimming and J lost 4 bases; unmatched junction nucleotides: 3. The CDR3 DNA is TGTGCCAGCAGCACCGGACTAGCGGGAGAGACCCAGTACTTC. Translating it yields CASSTGLAGETQYF.

V is TRBV19 and J is TRBJ2-1, with TRBD1 as a possible D gene (5 bases). The CDR3 runs 16 residues. Deletions cut 3 bases from V and 0 bases from J, with 12 bases between. Looked up from germline, CDR1 is LNHDA and CDR2 is SQIVND (reference sequence). CDR3 sequence (DNA): TGTGCCAGTAGTATCGGTTGGGGCCGCTCCTACAATGAGCAGTTCTTC. As protein: CASSIGWGRSYNEQFF.

The chain uses TRBV5-1 and TRBJ2-3; D is uncertain. V lost 4 bases, J lost 3 bases, and 6 bases lay in between. Germline loops: CDR1 SGHRS, CDR2 YFSETQ. This CDR3 comprises 12 residues. The CDR3 spells CASSLLTDTQYF. CDR3 nucleotide sequence: TGCGCCAGCAGCCTGTTAACAGATACGCAGTATTTT.

The V gene is TRBV2, the J gene TRBJ2-4; tentatively, D is TRBD1 (8 bases). Deletions cut 7 bases from V and 6 bases from J, with 22 bases between. The germline V gene has CDR1 SNHLY and CDR2 FYNNEI. The CDR3 covers 16 residues. The CDR3 DNA is TGTGCCAGCATCGCTTGGACAGGGACGGGGGGAAACATTCAGTACTTC. Amino acid sequence: CASIAWTGTGGNIQYF. The full variable domain, in which reference TRBV2 and TRBJ2-4 provide the parts outside the CDR3, is EPEVTQTPSHQVTQMGQEVILRCVPISNHLYFYWYRQILGQKVEFLVSFYNNEISEKSEIFDDQFSVERPDGSNFTLKIRSTKLEDSAMYFCASIAWTGTGGNIQYFGAGTRLSVL.

This chain connects TRBV27 to TRBJ2-3; D remains ambiguous. Trimming pared 5 bases from V and 2 bases from J, leaving 11 bases between. Germline lookup yields CDR1 MNHEY and CDR2 SMNVEV (reference sequence). The CDR3 is 14 amino acids. The CDR3 region is CASSPLGSTDTQYF. The CDR3, as DNA: TGTGCCAGCAGTCCCCTCGGGTCCACAGATACGCAGTATTTT.